The present T cell receptor beta chain was sequenced within a study of response to subunit inactivated influenza vaccine. Between the trimmed V and J ends, which lost 2 bases and 7 bases, there was a span of 8 bases. The CDR3 runs 13 residues. The germline gives CDR1 SGHTA, CDR2 FQGNSA. Points on this clonotype: No antigen is known for it.

TCRdb reprocessed the RT-PCR reads via MiXCR and lists one record per CDR3 protein. The sample shows around 200,000 distinct CDR3 sequences, 13% to 15% of them seen only once. Notes on the study in general: Authors suggested few new T cells are recruited by each seasonal influenza vaccination.

The sample here was CD8+ T cells sorted from PBMCs, taken 4 to 6 days after vaccination. The clonotype was recovered from a middle-aged man who received an inactivated influenza vaccine. This sequence joins TRBV7-2 and TRBJ2-2, with unresolved D. CDR3 in amino acids: CASSLYMNGELFF. The CDR3 region has the DNA TGTGCCAGCAGCTTATACATGAACGGGGAGCTGTTTTTT.